The rows below give T cell receptor beta chains drawn from one sample of a study of naive and memory T cell subsets. TCRdb fed the 5' RACE reads into MiXCR, producing one record per CDR3 protein. Of tens of thousands of distinct CDR3 sequences listed, approximately 8% were seen once; the top ten hold approximately 21%. Source of these receptors: a female donor in good health. Both conserved end residues are part of each CDR3. D genes are given only for firm matches. Size is omitted from some rows. Given values are once, few, many or a class for expanded clones.

cdr3_nt: TGTGCTAGTGGTTTTTTGCAGTCCACTGAAGCTTTCTTT
cdr3_aa: CASGFLQSTEAFF
v_call: TRBV12-5
j_call: TRBJ1-1
d_call: NA
clone_size: few

cdr3_nt: TGTGCCAGCAGTTTATGGAGTGAGACCCAGTACTTC
cdr3_aa: CASSLWSETQYF
v_call: TRBV12-3/TRBV12-4
j_call: TRBJ2-5
d_call: NA
clone_size: many

cdr3_nt: TGTGCCAGCAGTTTGGCTAGTGATCTGAACACAGATACGCAGTATTTT
cdr3_aa: CASSLASDLNTDTQYF
v_call: TRBV12-3/TRBV12-4
j_call: TRBJ2-3
d_call: NA
clone_size: NA

cdr3_nt: TGTGCCAGCAGCCCTACCTGGGGTGGAGGGTACAATGAGCAGTTCTTC
cdr3_aa: CASSPTWGGGYNEQFF
v_call: TRBV9
j_call: TRBJ2-1
d_call: NA
clone_size: NA

cdr3_nt: TGTGCCAGCAGCCCGCCACGACAACCAACTAATGAAAAACTGTTTTTT
cdr3_aa: CASSPPRQPTNEKLFF
v_call: TRBV7-9
j_call: TRBJ1-4
d_call: NA
clone_size: many

cdr3_nt: TGTGCCAGCTCCGGTATTGCGGGGAGCTCCTACGAGCAGTACTTC
cdr3_aa: CASSGIAGSSYEQYF
v_call: TRBV11-2
j_call: TRBJ2-7
d_call: NA
clone_size: few

cdr3_nt: TGCGCCAGCAGCTTAAGGGTTGGGAGGGACACTGAAGCTTTCTTT
cdr3_aa: CASSLRVGRDTEAFF
v_call: TRBV5-1
j_call: TRBJ1-1
d_call: NA
clone_size: few

cdr3_nt: TGTGCTACAGGACAGAGCTCTGGAAACACCATATATTTT
cdr3_aa: CATGQSSGNTIYF
v_call: TRBV12-5
j_call: TRBJ1-3
d_call: NA
clone_size: few

cdr3_nt: TGTGCCAGCAGTGAAAGGTCTATCATCGCGTACAATGAGCAGTTCTTC
cdr3_aa: CASSERSIIAYNEQFF
v_call: TRBV6-1
j_call: TRBJ2-1
d_call: NA
clone_size: few

cdr3_nt: TGTGCCTCCAAATGGGGGGGGACCACAGATACGCAGTATTTT
cdr3_aa: CASKWGGTTDTQYF
v_call: TRBV30
j_call: TRBJ2-3
d_call: TRBD2
clone_size: NA

cdr3_nt: TGTGCCAGCAGCGTAAGGGACAGTGCTGAGGGAAACACCATATATTTT
cdr3_aa: CASSVRDSAEGNTIYF
v_call: TRBV9
j_call: TRBJ1-3
d_call: TRBD1
clone_size: few

cdr3_nt: TGCGCCAGCAGCCAACTAGCGGGGGCTGGGGATACGCAGTATTTT
cdr3_aa: CASSQLAGAGDTQYF
v_call: TRBV4-1
j_call: TRBJ2-3
d_call: TRBD2
clone_size: NA

cdr3_nt: TGTGCCAGCAACCGAGGGGTTAATGAGCAGTTCTTC
cdr3_aa: CASNRGVNEQFF
v_call: TRBV4-2
j_call: TRBJ2-1
d_call: NA
clone_size: NA

cdr3_nt: TGTGCCAGCAGTGAAGACGGGGTCGTCATCACAGATACGCAGTATTTT
cdr3_aa: CASSEDGVVITDTQYF
v_call: TRBV2
j_call: TRBJ2-3
d_call: NA
clone_size: few

cdr3_nt: TGCGCCAGCAGCCCGGGGGACCGGTCAATCTATGGCTACACCTTC
cdr3_aa: CASSPGDRSIYGYTF
v_call: TRBV4-1
j_call: TRBJ1-2
d_call: NA
clone_size: NA

cdr3_nt: TGTGCCAGCAGTCCCTATGAGGATAGAGCTAATGAAAAACTGTTTTTT
cdr3_aa: CASSPYEDRANEKLFF
v_call: TRBV6-5
j_call: TRBJ1-4
d_call: NA
clone_size: many

cdr3_nt: TGTGCCTGGAGTCAGGACAGGTCCTATGGCTACACCTTC
cdr3_aa: CAWSQDRSYGYTF
v_call: TRBV30
j_call: TRBJ1-2
d_call: TRBD1
clone_size: NA

cdr3_nt: TGTGCCAGCAGAACCCCCTCAGGGCGGTACGATGAAGCTTTCTTT
cdr3_aa: CASRTPSGRYDEAFF
v_call: TRBV28
j_call: TRBJ1-1
d_call: NA
clone_size: many

cdr3_nt: TGCAGCGTTGAGCGGGGGAACTCCTACGAGCAGTACTTC
cdr3_aa: CSVERGNSYEQYF
v_call: TRBV29-1
j_call: TRBJ2-7
d_call: TRBD2
clone_size: NA

cdr3_nt: TGTGCCAGCAGAGGGACAGGGTCCGAGCAGTACTTC
cdr3_aa: CASRGTGSEQYF
v_call: TRBV6-5
j_call: TRBJ2-7
d_call: TRBD1
clone_size: few

cdr3_nt: TGCAGTGCTCAAGCCGGGGGTGGCGATGAGCAGTTCTTC
cdr3_aa: CSAQAGGGDEQFF
v_call: TRBV20-1
j_call: TRBJ2-1
d_call: NA
clone_size: NA

cdr3_nt: TGTGCCAGCAGCCCGCTAGACAGGTTAAACTATGGCTACACCTTC
cdr3_aa: CASSPLDRLNYGYTF
v_call: TRBV11-2
j_call: TRBJ1-2
d_call: NA
clone_size: many

cdr3_nt: TGTGCCAGCAGCGCCAGCGGTTACGGGACAGGGGCTGGAAACACCATATATTTT
cdr3_aa: CASSASGYGTGAGNTIYF
v_call: TRBV9
j_call: TRBJ1-3
d_call: TRBD1
clone_size: few

cdr3_nt: TGCAGCGTTGAAATACTGGGCTACGAGCAGTACTTC
cdr3_aa: CSVEILGYEQYF
v_call: TRBV29-1
j_call: TRBJ2-7
d_call: NA
clone_size: many

cdr3_nt: TGCGCCAGCAGCCGAGAAAGGGAGAACACCGGGGAGCTGTTTTTT
cdr3_aa: CASSRERENTGELFF
v_call: TRBV4-1
j_call: TRBJ2-2
d_call: NA
clone_size: few

cdr3_nt: TGTGCCAGCAGTCCGGGACAGCGGACCGGGGATGAGCAGTTCTTC
cdr3_aa: CASSPGQRTGDEQFF
v_call: TRBV27
j_call: TRBJ2-1
d_call: TRBD1
clone_size: NA

cdr3_nt: TGTGCCAGCAGCTTATGGACCTGGGCCCAAGAGACCCAGTACTTC
cdr3_aa: CASSLWTWAQETQYF
v_call: TRBV7-9
j_call: TRBJ2-5
d_call: NA
clone_size: NA

cdr3_nt: TGTGCCATCACCCCGGGCGGTGGTCCCGCAGATACGCAGTATTTT
cdr3_aa: CAITPGGGPADTQYF
v_call: TRBV10-3
j_call: TRBJ2-3
d_call: NA
clone_size: few

cdr3_nt: TGTGCCAGCAGTTCGGTGGGGGGGTACAATGAGCAGTTCTTC
cdr3_aa: CASSSVGGYNEQFF
v_call: TRBV6-2/TRBV6-3
j_call: TRBJ2-1
d_call: TRBD2
clone_size: few

cdr3_nt: TGCAGCGTTGTTGGACAGGCCCAAGAGACCCAGTACTTC
cdr3_aa: CSVVGQAQETQYF
v_call: TRBV29-1
j_call: TRBJ2-5
d_call: TRBD1
clone_size: few

cdr3_nt: TGTGCCAGCAGAGGGACCTCTGTATTTGATACGCAGTATTTT
cdr3_aa: CASRGTSVFDTQYF
v_call: TRBV6-5
j_call: TRBJ2-3
d_call: NA
clone_size: NA

cdr3_nt: TGCGCCAGCCCCGTCCGGGCCCGTCCTTATACGCAGTATTTT
cdr3_aa: CASPVRARPYTQYF
v_call: TRBV23-1
j_call: TRBJ2-3
d_call: NA
clone_size: few

cdr3_nt: TGTGCCAGCAGCCCTACAGGGGTTTTGCTTAGGACACCCCTCCACTTT
cdr3_aa: CASSPTGVLLRTPLHF
v_call: TRBV27
j_call: TRBJ1-6
d_call: TRBD1
clone_size: many

cdr3_nt: TGCGCCAGCAGCCAACTACCTCAGGCGGATCAGCCCCAGCATTTT
cdr3_aa: CASSQLPQADQPQHF
v_call: TRBV4-1
j_call: TRBJ1-5
d_call: NA
clone_size: NA

cdr3_nt: TGTGCCATCAGTGAGTCCGCGACCCAAGACAGCCACACAGATACGCAGTATTTT
cdr3_aa: CAISESATQDSHTDTQYF
v_call: TRBV10-3
j_call: TRBJ2-3
d_call: NA
clone_size: few

cdr3_nt: TGTGCCAGCAGCAAAGAAGGCTCCGCTAGTATCTATGGCTACACCTTC
cdr3_aa: CASSKEGSASIYGYTF
v_call: TRBV21-1
j_call: TRBJ1-2
d_call: NA
clone_size: many

cdr3_nt: TGTGCCAGCATTCAGTCTCGGGCTAGTCGGGCAGATACGCAGTATTTT
cdr3_aa: CASIQSRASRADTQYF
v_call: TRBV6-5
j_call: TRBJ2-3
d_call: NA
clone_size: few

cdr3_nt: TGTGCCAGCAGCCAGGCTAGCGGGGCCCAAGAGACCCAGTACTTC
cdr3_aa: CASSQASGAQETQYF
v_call: TRBV14
j_call: TRBJ2-5
d_call: TRBD2
clone_size: few

cdr3_nt: TGCAGTGCGAGGACAGGGGAAGGCTACACCTTC
cdr3_aa: CSARTGEGYTF
v_call: TRBV20-1
j_call: TRBJ1-2
d_call: TRBD1
clone_size: NA

cdr3_nt: TGTGCCAGCAGTTTCCCTTGGACAGGGACAGATACGCAGTATTTT
cdr3_aa: CASSFPWTGTDTQYF
v_call: TRBV28
j_call: TRBJ2-3
d_call: TRBD1
clone_size: many

cdr3_nt: TGTGCCAGCAGCGCTCACATGAACACTGAAGCTTTCTTT
cdr3_aa: CASSAHMNTEAFF
v_call: TRBV9
j_call: TRBJ1-1
d_call: NA
clone_size: many

cdr3_nt: TGCGCCAGCAGCTTGGCCGAAGAGCAGCCCCAGCATTTT
cdr3_aa: CASSLAEEQPQHF
v_call: TRBV5-1
j_call: TRBJ1-5
d_call: NA
clone_size: many

cdr3_nt: TGTGCCAGCAGTCTAGACACCCATAGCAATCAGCCCCAGCATTTT
cdr3_aa: CASSLDTHSNQPQHF
v_call: TRBV6-5
j_call: TRBJ1-5
d_call: NA
clone_size: many

cdr3_nt: TGCGCCAGCAGCTTGGGACGATCACAGGGCTCACCCCTCCACTTT
cdr3_aa: CASSLGRSQGSPLHF
v_call: TRBV5-1
j_call: TRBJ1-6
d_call: NA
clone_size: NA

cdr3_nt: TGTGCCAGCAGCCAAGATCACGTTGCAGATACGCAGTATTTT
cdr3_aa: CASSQDHVADTQYF
v_call: TRBV4-2
j_call: TRBJ2-3
d_call: NA
clone_size: many

cdr3_nt: TGTGCCAGCAGCTTGGAAAGGTGGACCCAGTACTTC
cdr3_aa: CASSLERWTQYF
v_call: TRBV7-9
j_call: TRBJ2-5
d_call: NA
clone_size: few

cdr3_nt: TGTGCCACCAGCAGAGATCTGCATGGCAATCAGCCCCAGCATTTT
cdr3_aa: CATSRDLHGNQPQHF
v_call: TRBV15
j_call: TRBJ1-5
d_call: NA
clone_size: NA

cdr3_nt: TGTGCCAGCAGTTACCGACAGGGGGCGATTACTCGGGCTTTCTTT
cdr3_aa: CASSYRQGAITRAFF
v_call: TRBV6-6
j_call: TRBJ1-1
d_call: TRBD1
clone_size: few

cdr3_nt: TGCAGCGTGGTGGACGGGTACGAGCAGTACTTC
cdr3_aa: CSVVDGYEQYF
v_call: TRBV29-1
j_call: TRBJ2-7
d_call: NA
clone_size: many

cdr3_nt: TGTGCCAGTAGTTCGGGACTCCCCCTGGCTTTTTTCTTT
cdr3_aa: CASSSGLPLAFFF
v_call: TRBV19
j_call: TRBJ1-1
d_call: NA
clone_size: NA

cdr3_nt: TGTGCCAGCAGCGTAGGACAGTTGATCACAGATACGCAGTATTTT
cdr3_aa: CASSVGQLITDTQYF
v_call: TRBV9
j_call: TRBJ2-3
d_call: NA
clone_size: many

cdr3_nt: TGCAGCGTTCGCCTTTCCTATGGCTACACCTTC
cdr3_aa: CSVRLSYGYTF
v_call: TRBV29-1
j_call: TRBJ1-2
d_call: NA
clone_size: many

cdr3_nt: TGTGCCAGCAGCCCTGGAGGGCTAGGCGGGGAGCAGTTCTTC
cdr3_aa: CASSPGGLGGEQFF
v_call: TRBV11-1
j_call: TRBJ2-1
d_call: NA
clone_size: many

cdr3_nt: TGTGCCAGCAGCAAAGGGACGAATGAGCAGTTCTTC
cdr3_aa: CASSKGTNEQFF
v_call: TRBV21-1
j_call: TRBJ2-1
d_call: NA
clone_size: few